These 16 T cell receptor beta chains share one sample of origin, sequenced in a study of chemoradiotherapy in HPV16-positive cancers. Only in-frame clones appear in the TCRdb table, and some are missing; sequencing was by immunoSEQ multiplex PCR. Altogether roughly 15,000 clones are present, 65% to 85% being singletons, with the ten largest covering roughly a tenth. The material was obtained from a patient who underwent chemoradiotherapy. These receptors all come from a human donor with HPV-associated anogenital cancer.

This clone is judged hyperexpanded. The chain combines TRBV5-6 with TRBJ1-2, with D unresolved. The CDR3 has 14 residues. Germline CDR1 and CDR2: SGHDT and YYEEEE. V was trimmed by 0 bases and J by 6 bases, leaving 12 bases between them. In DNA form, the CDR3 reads TGTGCCAGCAGCTTGGAGTGGGGAGCGCATGGCTACACCTTC. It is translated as CASSLEWGAHGYTF. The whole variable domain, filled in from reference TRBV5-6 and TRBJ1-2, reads DAGVTQSPTHLIKTRGQQVTLRCSPKSGHDTVSWYQQALGQGPQFIFQYYEEEERQRGNFPDRFSGHQFPNYSSELNVNALLLGDSALYLCASSLEWGAHGYTFGSGTRLTVV.

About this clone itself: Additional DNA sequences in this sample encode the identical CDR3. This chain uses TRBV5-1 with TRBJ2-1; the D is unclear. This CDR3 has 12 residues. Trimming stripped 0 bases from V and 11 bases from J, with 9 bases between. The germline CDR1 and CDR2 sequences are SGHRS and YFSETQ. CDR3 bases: TGCGCCAGCAGCTTGGAAGTGGGTAAGCAGTTCTTC. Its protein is CASSLEVGKQFF.

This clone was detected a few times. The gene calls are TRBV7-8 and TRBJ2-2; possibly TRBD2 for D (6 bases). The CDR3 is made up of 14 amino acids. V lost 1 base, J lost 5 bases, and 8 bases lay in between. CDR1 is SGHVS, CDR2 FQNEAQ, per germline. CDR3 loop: CASSLVRGTGELFF. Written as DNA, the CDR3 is TGTGCCAGCAGCTTAGTGCGGGGTACCGGGGAGCTGTTTTTT.

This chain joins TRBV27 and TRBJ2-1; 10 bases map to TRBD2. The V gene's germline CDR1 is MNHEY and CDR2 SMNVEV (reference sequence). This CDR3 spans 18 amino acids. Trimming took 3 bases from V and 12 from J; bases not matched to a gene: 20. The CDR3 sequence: CASSFFFASGSVPFRQFF. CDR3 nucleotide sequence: TGTGCCAGCAGTTTTTTCTTTGCTAGCGGGAGTGTACCGTTTCGGCAGTTCTTC.

The CDR3 DNA reads TGTGCCAGCAGCTTAGCGAGAACTGGCGGGAGAGTCGAGACCCAGTACTTC. Its protein product is CASSLARTGGRVETQYF. The chain combines TRBV11-2 with TRBJ2-5; the match to TRBD2 covers 7 bases. This CDR3 comprises 17 residues. V trimming: 1 base; J trimming: 5 bases; junction bases outside the gene matches: 13. The germline V gene encodes CDR1 SGHAT and CDR2 FQNNGV. The complete variable domain, with remaining parts taken from reference TRBV11-2 and TRBJ2-5, reads EAGVAQSPRYKIIEKRQSVAFWCNPISGHATLYWYQQILGQGPKLLIQFQNNGVVDDSQLPKDRFSAERLKGVDSTLKIQPAKLEDSAVYLCASSLARTGGRVETQYFGPGTRLLVL.

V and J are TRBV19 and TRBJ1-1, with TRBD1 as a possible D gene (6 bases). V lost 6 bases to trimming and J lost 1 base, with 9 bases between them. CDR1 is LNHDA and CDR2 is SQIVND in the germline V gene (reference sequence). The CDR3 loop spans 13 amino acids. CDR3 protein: CASSDRRNTEAFF. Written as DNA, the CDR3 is TGTGCCAGTAGCGACAGGAGGAACACTGAAGCTTTCTTT.

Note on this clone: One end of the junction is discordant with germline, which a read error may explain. The CDR3 is CASPPTDTEAFF. As DNA, the CDR3 is TGTGCCAGCCCACCTACAGACACTGAAGCTTTCTTT. The rearrangement uses TRBV18 and TRBJ1-1; D not certain. CDR1 and CDR2 from the germline V gene are KGHSH and LQKENI. This CDR3 contains 12 residues.

The CDR3 protein is CASGLVRGTMDTEAFF. Written as DNA, the CDR3 is TGTGCTAGTGGTTTGGTACGGGGGACAATGGACACTGAAGCTTTCTTT. The chain couples TRBV12-5 to TRBJ1-1; D possibly corresponds to TRBD1 (6 bases). This CDR3 spans 16 amino acids. Germline V lookup: CDR1 LGHNT, CDR2 FRNRAP. Trimming removed 0 bases from V and 3 bases from J, with 14 bases in between.

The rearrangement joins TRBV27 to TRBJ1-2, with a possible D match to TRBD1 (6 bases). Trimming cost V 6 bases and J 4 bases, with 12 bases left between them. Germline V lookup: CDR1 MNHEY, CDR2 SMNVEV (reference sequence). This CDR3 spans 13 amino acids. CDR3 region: CASSLGGTYGYTF. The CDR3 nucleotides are TGTGCCAGCAGCCTAGGGGGGACCTATGGCTACACCTTC.

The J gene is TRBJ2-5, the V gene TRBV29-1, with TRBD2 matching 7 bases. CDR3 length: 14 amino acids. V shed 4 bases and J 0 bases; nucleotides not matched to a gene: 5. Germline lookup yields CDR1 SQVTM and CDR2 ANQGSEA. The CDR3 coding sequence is TGCAGCGTTGGTTCCGGGACTAACCAAGAGACCCAGTACTTC. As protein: CSVGSGTNQETQYF.

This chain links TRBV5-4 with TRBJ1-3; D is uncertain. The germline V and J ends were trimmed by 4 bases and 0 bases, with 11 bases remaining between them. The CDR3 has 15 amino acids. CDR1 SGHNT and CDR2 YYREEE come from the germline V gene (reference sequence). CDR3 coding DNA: TGTGCCAGCAGCGACCCAGCGAGCTCTGGAAACACCATATATTTT. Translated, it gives CASSDPASSGNTIYF.

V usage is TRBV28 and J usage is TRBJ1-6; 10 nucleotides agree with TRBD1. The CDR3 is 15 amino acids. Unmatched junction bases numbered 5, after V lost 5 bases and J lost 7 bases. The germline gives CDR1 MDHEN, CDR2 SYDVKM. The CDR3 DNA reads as TGTGCCAGCAGTGAGACGGACAGGGGGAATTCACCCCTCCACTTT. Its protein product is CASSETDRGNSPLHF.

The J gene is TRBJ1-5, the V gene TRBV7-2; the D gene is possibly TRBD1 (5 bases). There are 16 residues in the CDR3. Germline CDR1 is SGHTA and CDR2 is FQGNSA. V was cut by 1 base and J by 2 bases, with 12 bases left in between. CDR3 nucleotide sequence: TGTGCCAGCAGCTTAGGTTTGGGACGGGGCAATCAGCCCCAGCATTTT. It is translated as CASSLGLGRGNQPQHF.

The CDR3 is CAERQGSNYGYTF. Written as DNA, the CDR3 is TGTGCCGAAAGACAGGGTTCTAACTATGGCTACACCTTC. V usage is TRBV30 and J usage is TRBJ1-2; 7 bases are a match to TRBD1. The CDR3 extends over 13 amino acids. CDR1 GTSNPN and CDR2 SVGIG come from the germline V gene (reference sequence). Unmatched junction bases numbered 6, after V lost 8 bases and J lost 0 bases. The full variable domain, its missing parts supplied by reference TRBV30 and TRBJ1-2, is SQTIHQWPATLVQPVGSPLSLECTVEGTSNPNLYWYRQAAGRGLQLLFYSVGIGQISSEVPQNLSASRPQDRQFILSSKKLLLSDSGFYLCAERQGSNYGYTFGSGTRLTVV.

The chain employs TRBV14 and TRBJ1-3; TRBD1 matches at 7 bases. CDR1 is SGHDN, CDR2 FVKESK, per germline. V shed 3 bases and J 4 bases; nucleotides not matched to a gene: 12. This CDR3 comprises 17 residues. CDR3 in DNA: TGTGCCAGCAGCCAGCTGACAGGGCGAGCAGTCGGAAACACCATATATTTT. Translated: CASSQLTGRAVGNTIYF. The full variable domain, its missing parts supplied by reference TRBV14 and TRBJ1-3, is EAGVTQFPSHSVIEKGQTVTLRCDPISGHDNLYWYRRVMGKEIKFLLHFVKESKQDESGMPNNRFLAERTGGTYSTLKVQPAELEDSGVYFCASSQLTGRAVGNTIYFGEGSWLTVV.

The DNA of the CDR3 is TGTGCCAGCAGCCCCCGACTAGGGCTGAGGGATGAGCAGTTCTTC. This encodes CASSPRLGLRDEQFF. The rearrangement joins TRBV9 to TRBJ2-1; TRBD2 is a possible D gene (6 bases). Germline CDR1 SGDLS, CDR2 YYNGEE. V shed 4 bases and J shed 8 bases, with 19 bases lying between them. The CDR3 totals 15 residues. Full variable domain (missing parts from reference TRBV9 and TRBJ2-1): DSGVTQTPKHLITATGQRVTLRCSPRSGDLSVYWYQQSLDQGLQFLIQYYNGEERAKGNILERFSAQQFPDLHSELNLSSLELGDSALYFCASSPRLGLRDEQFFGPGTRLTVL.